This entry lists 16 T cell receptor beta chains sequenced from one sample in a study of cytomegalovirus exposure and HLA in healthy donors. The PCR used 60 Vbeta and 13 Jbeta primers. Sequencing used immunoSEQ multiplex PCR; TCRdb keeps in-frame clones, though not all of them. The table shows approximately 170,000 clones, with around 68% occurring only once. Specimen: PBMCs. The receptors here all came from a girl between 5 and 17 years old in good health and CMV-seronegative.

This chain joins TRBV5-1 and TRBJ2-2; the match to TRBD1 covers 10 bases. The CDR3 has 15 residues. The junction had 3 bases not matched to a gene; V was cut back by 3 bases and J by 4 bases. Germline-derived CDR1 and CDR2 are SGHRS and YFSETQ. The chain's CDR3 is CASSSGTGVTGELFF. The CDR3 DNA sequence: TGCGCCAGCAGCTCCGGGACAGGGGTCACCGGGGAGCTGTTTTTT.

V usage is TRBV19 and J usage is TRBJ2-7, with TRBD1 matching over 7 bases. The V gene's germline CDR1 is LNHDA and CDR2 SQIVND (reference sequence). With 5 bases clipped from V and 6 bases from J, the junction kept 16 bases outside the gene matches. CDR3 length: 16 amino acids. The CDR3 sequence: CASSPSGRQGLFEQYF. The CDR3 nucleotides read TGTGCCAGTAGTCCTTCAGGGAGACAGGGTTTGTTCGAGCAGTACTTC.

This clone was seen just once. The chain is built from TRBV4-1 and TRBJ1-6; a weak D match, TRBD1 (5 bases). The germline V gene has CDR1 MGHRA and CDR2 YSYEKL. CDR3 length: 15 amino acids. The V end was cut by 1 base, the J end by 10 bases, with 14 bases between. CDR3 residues: CASSQVSRGVSPLHF. The CDR3 DNA sequence: TGCGCCAGCAGCCAAGTCAGCCGGGGGGTCTCACCCCTCCACTTT.

The chain couples TRBV5-4 to TRBJ2-5, with D perhaps matching TRBD1 (6 bases). The V and J ends lost 2 bases and 5 bases respectively, with 10 bases between them. This CDR3 is 13 amino acids long. Germline lookup yields CDR1 SGHNT and CDR2 YYREEE (reference sequence). The CDR3 sequence is CASSFQGMETQYF. CDR3 coding DNA: TGTGCCAGCAGCTTCCAGGGGATGGAGACCCAGTACTTC.

The rearrangement joins TRBV6-6 to TRBJ2-3; D call uncertain. The CDR3 is 15 residues long. The V gene's germline CDR1 is MNHNY and CDR2 SVGAGI (reference sequence). The V and J ends lost 8 bases and 2 bases respectively, with 17 bases between them. CDR3 residues: CASSPIAGFTDTQYF. For the CDR3, the DNA is TGTGCCAGCTCCCCGATAGCCGGGTTCACAGATACGCAGTATTTT.

This chain links TRBV19 with TRBJ1-1; possible D gene TRBD1, 5 bases. The CDR3 covers 15 residues. Germline CDR1 and CDR2: LNHDA and SQIVND (reference sequence). The V end was cut by 5 bases, the J end by 0 bases, with 13 bases between. DNA for the CDR3: TGTGCCAGTAGTCCCCGGGGGGGGATGAACACTGAAGCTTTCTTT. Encoded protein: CASSPRGGMNTEAFF.

The chain links TRBV6-5 to TRBJ1-2; D is perhaps TRBD1 (6 bases). Germline CDR1 and CDR2: MNHEY and SVGAGI. The CDR3 extends over 16 amino acids. Trimming took 2 bases from V and 3 from J, leaving 16 bases between them. The CDR3 here is CASSYRPGTPYYGYTF. The CDR3 DNA reads TGTGCCAGCAGTTACCGCCCGGGGACACCCTACTATGGCTACACCTTC.

V usage is TRBV9 and J usage is TRBJ1-2, with 7 positions matching TRBD1. The CDR3 spans 13 residues. The junction had 3 bases not matched to a gene; V was cut back by 3 bases and J by 4 bases. Germline V lookup: CDR1 SGDLS, CDR2 YYNGEE. The CDR3 nucleotides are TGTGCCAGCAGCGCGGACAGGCTCTATGGCTACACCTTC. Translated: CASSADRLYGYTF.

Only a few counts were recorded for this clone. The chain links TRBV7-9 to TRBJ1-6, with D possibly TRBD1 on 6 matching bases. CDR3 length: 13 amino acids. The V gene lost 4 bases and the J gene lost 13 bases, with 14 bases spanning the gap. Germline CDR1 is SEHNR and CDR2 is FQNEAQ (reference sequence). The CDR3 sequence: CASSSRGGNPLHF. The CDR3 DNA reads as TGTGCCAGCAGCTCCAGGGGAGGGAATCCCCTCCACTTT.

The chain combines TRBV7-6 with TRBJ1-6, with D maybe TRBD1 (6 bases). V was cut by 1 base and J by 14 bases, with 18 bases left in between. Germline-derived CDR1 and CDR2 are SGHVS and FNYEAQ. The CDR3 is 15 residues long. CDR3 loop: CASSLEQDRYSALHF. CDR3 DNA: TGTGCCAGCAGCTTAGAACAGGACAGATATTCGGCCCTCCACTTT.

A note on this clone: Other DNA sequences in the sample encode the same CDR3. The rearrangement uses TRBV9 and TRBJ1-3; TRBD1 might be the D (5 bases). Germline CDR1 reads SGDLS; CDR2 reads YYNGEE. Trimming shortened V by 3 bases and J by 1 base, and 8 bases separated the two germline ends. The CDR3 is made up of 14 amino acids. CDR3 nucleotide sequence: TGTGCCAGCAGCGCGGGGGTTTCTGGAAACACCATATATTTT. It encodes CASSAGVSGNTIYF.

This chain joins TRBV6-1 and TRBJ2-7; a weak D match, TRBD1 (6 bases). Per the germline V gene, CDR1 is MNHNS and CDR2 is SASEGT. V was clipped by 7 bases and J by 5 bases, with 21 bases between them. CDR3 length: 15 amino acids. Here the CDR3 DNA reads TGTGCCAGCAATAATCAACAATACAGGGAAAACGAGCAGTACTTC. Translation gives CASNNQQYRENEQYF.

The chain combines TRBV7-8 with TRBJ1-5; D perhaps matches TRBD1 (6 bases). The germline V and J ends were trimmed by 4 bases and 7 bases, with 14 bases remaining between them. This CDR3 contains 14 residues. Germline V gene sequence: CDR1 SGHVS, CDR2 FQNEAQ. CDR3 in DNA: TGTGCCAGCAGCTATCTAGAACAGGGACAGCCCCAGCATTTT. Amino acids: CASSYLEQGQPQHF.

This chain links TRBV5-1 with TRBJ1-1; D is unresolved. Germline CDR1 SGHRS, CDR2 YFSETQ. Trimming left V 4 bases short and J 4 bases short, with 11 bases between. CDR3 length: 13 amino acids. CDR3 sequence: CASSDILSTEAFF. DNA for the CDR3: TGCGCCAGCAGCGACATCCTCAGCACTGAAGCTTTCTTT.

The V and J genes are TRBV6-1 and TRBJ2-3, with 7 bases lining up with TRBD1. This CDR3 is built from 14 residues. CDR1 is MNHNS and CDR2 is SASEGT in the germline V gene. With 6 bases clipped from V and 3 bases from J, the junction kept 6 bases outside the gene matches. CDR3 sequence reads: CASRGGWETDTQYF. The CDR3 coding sequence is TGTGCCAGCAGAGGGGGCTGGGAAACAGATACGCAGTATTTT.

This clone was observed a single time. The chain carries TRBV4-1 and TRBJ2-5; 8 bases agree with TRBD1. The CDR3 runs 15 residues. V shed 6 bases, J shed 5 bases, and the junction held 11 bases outside the gene matches. In germline, CDR1 is MGHRA, CDR2 YSYEKL. Written as DNA, the CDR3 is TGCGCCAGCAGGAGCGGACAGGGCGATCCGGAGACCCAGTACTTC. Protein: CASRSGQGDPETQYF.